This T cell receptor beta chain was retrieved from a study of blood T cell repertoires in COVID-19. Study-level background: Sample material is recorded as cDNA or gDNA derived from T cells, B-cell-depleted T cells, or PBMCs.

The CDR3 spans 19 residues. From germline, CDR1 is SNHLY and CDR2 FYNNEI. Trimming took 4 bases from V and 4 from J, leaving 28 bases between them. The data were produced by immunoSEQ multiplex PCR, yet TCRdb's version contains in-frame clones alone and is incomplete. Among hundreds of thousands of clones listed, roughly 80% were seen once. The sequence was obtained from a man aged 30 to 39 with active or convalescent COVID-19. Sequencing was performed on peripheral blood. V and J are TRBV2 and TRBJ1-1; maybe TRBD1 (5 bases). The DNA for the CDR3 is TGTGCCAGCAGTGGGCGGGGTGCGGCAGGGAGTGGACGTGGCACTGAAGCTTTCTTT. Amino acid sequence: CASSGRGAAGSGRGTEAFF.